The present T cell receptor beta chain was sequenced within a study of blood T cells in healthy people across ages. Findings and limits, study-wide: Changes seen in expanded clonotypes were possibly confounded by donor CMV status left unknown. Using unsorted PBMCs precluded a conclusive naive versus antigen-experienced comparison.

Worth noting for this clonotype: Its antigen remains unidentified.

It was with a sample-barcoded 5' primer and a J-beta primer mix that a second PCR of roughly 7 to 12 cycles was run. TCRdb redid the calling of the 5' RACE reads with MiXCR, one entry per CDR3 protein. Of about 970,000 distinct CDR3 sequences in the sample, roughly 51% were seen once. Donation came from healthy Caucasian individuals in Russia who were aged roughly 6 to 95. Isolation per sample recovered at least 7 million PBMCs. Germline V gene sequence: CDR1 ENHRY, CDR2 SYGVKD. This CDR3 region has 14 residues. The genes are TRBV10-3 and TRBJ2-5; TRBD1 aligns across 8 bases. The better agreement between TRBJ2-7 and the DNA end casts doubt on the J call. Material for sequencing was blood. This sequence originates from a woman aged 55-70 years in good health. The CDR3 is CAISAGTGDYEQYF. The CDR3 DNA reads as TGTGCCATCAGCGCCGGGACAGGTGACTACGAGCAGTACTTC.